Below, 20 T cell receptor beta chains from the same sample are listed, as sequenced in a study of T cell changes during pregnancy in multiple sclerosis. The assay was immunoSEQ multiplex PCR, and TCRdb's table has in-frame clones only and misses some. Seen here are 65,000 to 70,000 clones, about nine tenths observed once, and the top ten hold roughly 2.1%. The sample consisted of peripheral blood, taken in the first trimester of pregnancy. All receptors derive from a female donor with multiple sclerosis, enrolled in a pregnancy study.

The rearrangement links TRBV5-4 to TRBJ2-7, with a tentative D call TRBD1 (5 bases). Germline loops: CDR1 SGHNT, CDR2 YYREEE (reference sequence). The CDR3 is 14 amino acids. V was shortened by 0 bases and J by 10 bases, with 17 bases between the two germline ends. DNA of the CDR3: TGTGCCAGCAGCTTGGAGGGGTCAGACCTTAAACAGTACTTC. It translates to CASSLEGSDLKQYF.

J is TRBJ2-7 and V is TRBV5-8, with 11 positions matching TRBD1. V lost 5 bases and J lost 5; bases outside the gene matches: 9. The CDR3 is 15 amino acids. Per germline, CDR1 SGHTS and CDR2 YDEGEE. The CDR3 reads CASSLGQGAINEQYF. The CDR3, as DNA: TGTGCCAGCAGTCTTGGACAGGGGGCTATTAACGAGCAGTACTTC.

The chain uses TRBV7-2 and TRBJ1-4, with a possible D match to TRBD1 (5 bases). Germline assignment: CDR1 SGHTA and CDR2 FQGNSA. Trimming shortened V by 4 bases and J by 8 bases, and 11 bases separated the two germline ends. The CDR3 loop spans 13 amino acids. The CDR3 DNA is TGTGCCAGCAGCTACGGGAGGGACGAAAAACTGTTTTTT. Encoded protein: CASSYGRDEKLFF.

The genes are TRBV19 and TRBJ1-2, with TRBD1 as a possible D gene (5 bases). Trimming pared 7 bases from V and 2 bases from J, leaving 14 bases between. Germline-derived CDR1 and CDR2 are LNHDA and SQIVND (reference sequence). CDR3 length: 14 residues. Here the CDR3 DNA reads TGTGCCAGTACCTGGGGCACAGCGAACTATGGCTACACCTTC. Encoded protein: CASTWGTANYGYTF.

This sequence joins TRBV28 and TRBJ1-2; 9 bases are a match to TRBD1. Losses at the gene ends were 6 bases for V and 7 bases for J; bases not matched to a gene: 9. The CDR3 is made up of 14 amino acids. Germline V gene sequence: CDR1 MDHEN, CDR2 SYDVKM. The DNA of the CDR3 is TGTGCCAGCAGCGCCCGGGACAGGGCGGGTGGCTACACCTTC. It codes for CASSARDRAGGYTF.

The V call is TRBV15, the J call TRBJ2-7; D remains unclear. The V and J ends lost 0 bases and 0 bases respectively, with 9 bases between them. The germline gives CDR1 LNHNV, CDR2 YYDKDF (reference sequence). This CDR3 is built from 15 residues. This CDR3 is CATSRDPVSSYEQYF. The CDR3 coding sequence is TGTGCCACCAGCAGAGATCCCGTCAGCTCCTACGAGCAGTACTTC.

This clone appeared once. The chain joins TRBV9 to TRBJ1-4; 11 nucleotides line up with TRBD1. The CDR3 runs to 17 residues. Germline-derived CDR1 and CDR2 are SGDLS and YYNGEE. V lost 3 bases to trimming and J lost 8 bases; unmatched junction nucleotides: 12. CDR3 nucleotide sequence: TGTGCCAGCAGCGCCCGGGACAGGGGGGTTATCAACGAAAAACTGTTTTTT. It translates to CASSARDRGVINEKLFF.

The genes are TRBV6-5 and TRBJ1-6; 10 nucleotides align to TRBD1. Germline V CDR1 and CDR2: MNHEY, SVGAGI. With 5 bases clipped from V and 7 bases from J, the junction kept 5 bases outside the gene matches. The CDR3 has 15 amino acids. Written as DNA, the CDR3 is TGTGCCAGCAGTGCCGGACAGGGGGGAAATTCACCCCTCCACTTT. It encodes CASSAGQGGNSPLHF.

This chain uses TRBV13 with TRBJ1-1; D ambiguous. The ends were cut back, 5 bases at V and 0 bases at J, with 10 bases in the middle. The CDR3 has 14 residues. The germline V gene encodes CDR1 PRHDT and CDR2 FYEKMQ (reference sequence). DNA of the CDR3: TGTGCCAGCAGCCGAGGGAGTTTGAACACTGAAGCTTTCTTT. Translating it yields CASSRGSLNTEAFF.

In nucleotides, the CDR3 is TGTGCCAGCAGTGACTCGAGGAGGCAGCCCCAGCATTTT. The encoded protein is CASSDSRRQPQHF. The V gene is TRBV6-1, the J gene TRBJ1-5; D unclear. The length of the CDR3 is 13 residues. Looked up from germline, CDR1 is MNHNS and CDR2 is SASEGT. V gave up 3 bases and J gave up 7 bases, with 10 bases separating them.

The table lists this clone with a count of one. The V call is TRBV6-5, the J call TRBJ1-1; TRBD1 might be the D (5 bases). The CDR3 has 13 residues. Trimming took off 6 bases at V and 3 bases at J, with 11 bases between the two ends. Germline CDR1 reads MNHEY; CDR2 reads SVGAGI. As DNA, the CDR3 is TGTGCCAGCAGCCGGGACTGGGACACTGAAGCTTTCTTT. Its protein is CASSRDWDTEAFF.

This chain links TRBV19 with TRBJ1-1; D is perhaps TRBD1 (5 bases). Germline V gives CDR1 LNHDA, CDR2 SQIVND (reference sequence). With 7 bases removed from V and 7 bases from J, the gap between germline ends came to 19 bases. There are 14 residues in the CDR3. CDR3 coding DNA: TGTGCCAGTACCCATCGGGCCCCCGGGGGTGAAGCTTTCTTT. It translates to CASTHRAPGGEAFF.

The CDR3 region is CASSFGQGATYEQYF. CDR3 nucleotide sequence: TGCGCCAGCAGCTTTGGACAGGGGGCCACCTACGAGCAGTACTTC. The chain carries TRBV5-1 and TRBJ2-7; 11 nucleotides align to TRBD1. The trim removed 2 bases at V and 2 bases at J, leaving 3 bases unmatched. This CDR3 is 15 amino acids long. Germline CDR1 reads SGHRS; CDR2 reads YFSETQ.

This clone was seen just once. J is TRBJ2-1 and V is TRBV18; 7 nucleotides match TRBD1. CDR3 length: 13 residues. Germline loops: CDR1 KGHSH, CDR2 LQKENI. The trim removed 7 bases at V and 4 bases at J, leaving 4 bases unmatched. The CDR3 DNA follows: TGTGCCAGCTGGGACAGCACTTACAATGAGCAGTTCTTC. Amino acid sequence: CASWDSTYNEQFF.

J is TRBJ2-7 and V is TRBV5-1, with 7 bases that match TRBD1. The CDR3 consists of 15 residues. Germline trimming cut 2 bases from V and 1 base from J; bases unmatched to any gene: 6. From germline, CDR1 is SGHRS and CDR2 YFSETQ. The CDR3 nucleotides read TGCGCCAGCAGCTTAGGGGGACAGCTATCCTACGAGCAGTACTTC. This translates into CASSLGGQLSYEQYF.

The rearrangement uses TRBV4-1 and TRBJ2-1; the D gene is possibly TRBD2 (5 bases). The V end was cut by 2 bases, the J end by 6 bases, with 14 bases between. Germline CDR1 MGHRA, CDR2 YSYEKL. The CDR3 runs to 15 residues. CDR3 amino acids: CASSQLVTGSNEQFF. The CDR3 nucleotides read TGCGCCAGCAGCCAACTAGTTACGGGGAGCAATGAGCAGTTCTTC.

This chain uses TRBV21-1 with TRBJ2-7; the table's TRBD1 call for D was not verified on the DNA. TRBV21-1 is a pseudogene locus. This CDR3 has 15 amino acids. The CDR3 region is CASSNWTGERDEQYF. CDR3 coding DNA: TGTGCCAGCAGCAACTGGACAGGTGAACGCGACGAGCAGTACTTC.

This clone was found a few times. The genes are TRBV9 and TRBJ2-7, with 10 bases aligning to TRBD1. Germline loops: CDR1 SGDLS, CDR2 YYNGEE. The CDR3 runs to 15 residues. The ends lost 4 bases at V and 6 bases at J; junction bases unmatched: 10. CDR3 in amino acids: CASSSGGTGAVEQYF. The CDR3 DNA is TGTGCCAGCAGCTCAGGGGGGACAGGGGCTGTCGAGCAGTACTTC. The entire variable domain, with the rest obtained from reference TRBV9 and TRBJ2-7, is as follows: DSGVTQTPKHLITATGQRVTLRCSPRSGDLSVYWYQQSLDQGLQFLIQYYNGEERAKGNILERFSAQQFPDLHSELNLSSLELGDSALYFCASSSGGTGAVEQYFGPGTRLTVT.

The V and J genes are TRBV18 and TRBJ2-6, with D maybe TRBD2 (5 bases). Trimming removed 4 bases at V and 1 base at J, with 11 bases between. CDR1 and CDR2 from the germline V gene are KGHSH and LQKENI. This CDR3 has 16 amino acids. The CDR3 spells CASSRWTFSGANVLTF. The CDR3 bases are TGTGCCAGCTCACGGTGGACTTTTTCTGGGGCCAACGTCCTGACTTTC.

The chain has TRBV5-5 and TRBJ2-2, with 9 bases matching TRBD1. CDR1 and CDR2 (germline): SGHKS, YYEKEE (reference sequence). The CDR3 covers 15 residues. With V trimmed by 0 bases and J by 7 bases, 4 bases remained unmatched. The CDR3 loop is CASSLGDRVIGELFF. CDR3 DNA sequence: TGTGCCAGCAGCTTGGGGGACAGGGTGATCGGGGAGCTGTTTTTT.